This T cell receptor (beta chain) stems from a study of beta chain features in type 1 diabetes. Expressed TCRB transcripts got sequenced, as all isolated RNA was reverse transcribed. Assay: immunoSEQ multiplex PCR; the TCRdb copy retains only in-frame clones and omits some. The table includes around 500,000 clones, more than 9.5% detected once. In germline, CDR1 is SGDLS, CDR2 YYNGEE. The CDR3 spans 13 residues. Between the trimmed V and J ends, which lost 1 base and 2 bases, there was a span of 6 bases. Specimen: naive CD4+ T cells from blood. This receptor was obtained from a woman between 18 and 29 years old in good health. This chain joins TRBV9 and TRBJ2-5, with unresolved D. The CDR3 spells CASSVSEQETQYF. CDR3 in DNA: TGTGCCAGCAGCGTATCAGAACAAGAGACCCAGTACTTC.